A selection of T cell receptor beta chains follows, all from one sample in a study of T cell changes during pregnancy in multiple sclerosis. Assay: immunoSEQ multiplex PCR; the TCRdb copy retains only in-frame clones and omits some. This table holds 20,000 to 30,000 clones, 90% found once. The specimen was CD8+ T cells from peripheral blood mononuclear cells, collected in the third trimester of pregnancy. The receptors were sampled from a female donor in good health, enrolled as a control in a pregnancy study. The CDR3 runs from the conserved cysteine through the conserved F or W. The D gene is left open where the match is weak. Part of the rows lack a size; the others show once, few, many or a class for expanded clones.

j_call d_call clone_size v_call cdr3_aa cdr3_nt
TRBJ2-1 TRBD2 NA TRBV5-1 CASSLSGGAYNEQFF TGCGCCAGCAGCTTAAGCGGGGGGGCTTACAATGAGCAGTTCTTC
TRBJ2-3 TRBD2 NA TRBV27 CASSLAGTDTQYF TGTGCCAGCAGTCTAGCGGGCACAGATACGCAGTATTTT
TRBJ2-6 NA NA TRBV19 CASSIDTGTGANVLTF TGTGCCAGTAGTATAGATACCGGGACAGGGGCCAACGTCCTGACTTTC
TRBJ2-5 TRBD2 NA TRBV6-5 CASSYSTSSVETQYF TGTGCCAGCAGTTATTCGACTAGCTCGGTGGAGACCCAGTACTTC
TRBJ1-2 NA NA TRBV27 CASSPGGAANYGYTF TGTGCCAGCAGCCCGGGAGGGGCCGCTAACTATGGCTACACCTTC
TRBJ1-2 NA NA TRBV23-1 CASSQLPGVCAYGYTF TGCGCCAGCAGTCAACTCCCAGGGGTTTGTGCCTATGGCTACACCTTC
TRBJ1-2 TRBD1 NA TRBV6-1 CASSDRDREIASYGYTF TGTGCCAGCAGTGACCGGGACAGGGAGATAGCATCGTATGGCTACACCTTC
TRBJ2-1 TRBD2 few TRBV7-9 CASSSMTSGGPYNEQFF TGTGCCAGCAGCTCCATGACTAGCGGGGGACCCTACAATGAGCAGTTCTTC
TRBJ1-6 TRBD1 NA TRBV5-1 CASSNSGTGDSPLHF TGCGCCAGCAGCAATTCCGGGACAGGGGATTCACCCCTCCACTTT
TRBJ1-1 TRBD1 NA TRBV2 CCPGGLNTEAFF TGTTGCCCAGGGGGCTTGAACACTGAAGCTTTCTTT
TRBJ2-4 NA NA TRBV6-5 CASSPGLDGPNIQYF TGTGCCAGCAGCCCCGGACTCGACGGGCCAAACATTCAGTACTTC
TRBJ2-7 TRBD1 NA TRBV6-1 CASSEAEGAAYEQYF TGTGCCAGCAGTGAAGCCGAGGGGGCTGCCTACGAGCAGTACTTC
TRBJ1-5 NA NA TRBV7-2 CASSLGALLHF TGTGCCAGCAGCTTAGGGGCCCTGCTGCATTTT
TRBJ2-1 TRBD1 NA TRBV29-1 CSGTPGQGYNEQFF TGCAGCGGGACCCCGGGACAGGGGTACAATGAGCAGTTCTTC
TRBJ2-2 TRBD1 few TRBV6-1 CAGGTGTGEVGELFF TGTGCCGGCGGGACCGGGACAGGGGAAGTTGGGGAGCTGTTTTTT
TRBJ1-4 NA NA TRBV6-5 CASSSGTPTTNEKLFF TGTGCCAGCAGTTCGGGGACACCTACAACTAATGAAAAACTGTTTTTT
TRBJ2-7 NA NA TRBV11-2 CASSFDGAYEQYF TGTGCCAGCAGCTTCGACGGGGCCTACGAGCAGTACTTC
TRBJ2-5 TRBD1 NA TRBV7-8 CASSARDRGETQYF TGTGCCAGCAGCGCACGGGACAGGGGAGAGACCCAGTACTTC
TRBJ2-7 TRBD2 NA TRBV5-4 CASSWGLAGASSYEQYF TGTGCCAGCAGCTGGGGACTAGCGGGTGCCAGCTCCTACGAGCAGTACTTC
TRBJ2-5 NA NA TRBV21-1 CASSKVSRGFGETQYF TGTGCCAGCAGCAAAGTAAGCAGGGGCTTTGGGGAGACCCAGTACTTC
TRBJ1-4 NA NA TRBV28 CASSLAGYEKLFF TGTGCCAGCAGTTTAGCAGGGTATGAAAAACTGTTTTTT
TRBJ2-1 TRBD2 NA TRBV5-1 CASSLLEGKLAGGWNEQFF TGCGCCAGCAGCTTGTTGGAAGGGAAACTAGCGGGGGGATGGAATGAGCAGTTCTTC
TRBJ2-3 NA NA TRBV5-4 CASSDLGTSTDTQYF TGTGCCAGCAGCGACCTGGGGACTAGCACAGATACGCAGTATTTT
TRBJ2-1 NA NA TRBV9 CASSVTHEQFF TGTGCCAGCAGCGTGACACATGAGCAGTTCTTC
TRBJ1-2 TRBD1 NA TRBV10-3 CAISETPRGAVYGYTF TGTGCCATCAGTGAAACCCCCAGGGGGGCTGTCTATGGCTACACCTTC